Following are 5 T cell receptor beta chains from one sample sequenced in a study of blood T cell repertoires in COVID-19. Method: immunoSEQ multiplex PCR; TCRdb's copy keeps in-frame clones and lacks some. The sample holds 150,000 to 200,000 clones, around nine tenths seen once. Specimen: peripheral blood. The source is a man between 65 and 85 years old with acute or convalescent COVID-19.

The chain has TRBV6-5 and TRBJ2-7, with D unresolved. The germline gives CDR1 MNHEY, CDR2 SVGAGI. Trimming stripped 7 bases from V and 4 bases from J, with 8 bases between. The CDR3 has 11 amino acids. The CDR3 DNA is TGTGCCAGCAAACACGTTTACGAGCAGTACTTC. Amino acid sequence: CASKHVYEQYF.

V gene TRBV27 combines with J gene TRBJ1-2; 8 bases align to TRBD1. The CDR3 loop spans 13 amino acids. The V gene's germline CDR1 is MNHEY and CDR2 SMNVEV (reference sequence). Trimming cost V 4 bases and J 5 bases; bases outside gene matches: 3. CDR3 in amino acids: CASSSRQGYGYTF. DNA of the CDR3: TGTGCCAGCAGTTCCCGACAGGGGTATGGCTACACCTTC.

This clone occurred a few times. The chain is built from TRBV3-1 (or the pseudogene TRBV3-2) and TRBJ1-4, with 9 bases fitting TRBD1. There are 14 residues in the CDR3. Germline assignment: CDR1 LGHDT and CDR2 YNNKEL (reference sequence). Trimming cost V 4 bases and J 9 bases; bases outside gene matches: 6. As DNA, the CDR3 is TGTGCCAGCAGCCCGACAGGGGGGACAAAAAAACTGTTTTTT. Translating it yields CASSPTGGTKKLFF.

The gene calls are TRBV9 and TRBJ2-7; perhaps TRBD2 as D (6 bases). The V gene lost 0 bases and the J gene lost 0 bases, with 13 bases spanning the gap. The germline CDR1 and CDR2 sequences are SGDLS and YYNGEE. The CDR3 length is 16 residues. The CDR3 sequence: CASSVGVGGSSYEQYF. The CDR3 DNA reads as TGTGCCAGCAGCGTAGGAGTTGGGGGGAGCTCCTACGAGCAGTACTTC.

The sample holds a few counts of this clone. J is TRBJ1-1 and V is TRBV4-3; 7 nucleotides line up with TRBD1. Germline-derived CDR1 and CDR2 are LGHNA and YSLEER. V lost 0 bases, J lost 8 bases, and 9 bases stayed unmatched. The CDR3 is 15 residues long. The CDR3 sequence: CASSQDEEGASEAFF. CDR3 DNA: TGCGCCAGCAGCCAAGATGAGGAGGGGGCATCGGAAGCTTTCTTT.